The text below deals with one T cell receptor beta chain. Sequenced by immunoSEQ multiplex PCR; TCRdb stores in-frame clones only, minus some. The sample lists tens of thousands of clones, about nine tenths occurring once. V was clipped by 5 bases and J by 8 bases; unmatched bases: 5. The CDR3 runs to 12 residues. In germline, CDR1 is MDHEN, CDR2 SYDVKM. The sample originates from a study of T cell changes during pregnancy in multiple sclerosis. The material sequenced was peripheral blood, taken in the second trimester of pregnancy. This sequence originates from a female donor in good health, enrolled as a control in a pregnancy study. The chain is built from TRBV28 and TRBJ1-2, with 7 bases matching TRBD1. The CDR3, as DNA: TGTGCCAGCAGTCAACAGGGGTCCGGCTACACCTTC. It yields the protein CASSQQGSGYTF.